This T cell receptor (beta chain) was sequenced in a study of blood T cells in healthy people across ages. Combining a sample-barcoded 5' primer with a J-beta primer mix, a second PCR ran for roughly 6 to 11 cycles. MiXCR, applied by TCRdb to the 5' RACE reads, yields one record per CDR3 protein. The sample yields more than 750,000 distinct CDR3 sequences, under 35% seen once. Germline V gene sequence: CDR1 SGDLS, CDR2 YYNGEE. J lost 7 bases, V lost 0 bases, and 9 bases had no gene match. This CDR3 is 16 amino acids long. Another study also made use of these data, one on T cells of mothers and their children.

The material sequenced was blood. This sequence joins TRBV9 and TRBJ2-1; 8 nucleotides match TRBD2. The TCR was taken from a woman between 40 and 55 years old in good health. The CDR3 spells CASSVGPGGPQNEQFF. The CDR3 coding sequence is TGTGCCAGCAGCGTAGGCCCGGGAGGGCCGCAGAATGAGCAGTTCTTC.